Each of the 7 T cell receptor beta chains below was sequenced from the same sample in a study of CD8 T cells in Susac syndrome. cDNA came from approximately 0.5 to 1 ug RNA primed by random hexamers. TCRdb processed the immunoSEQ multiplex PCR reads anew with MiXCR; each CDR3 protein has one entry. The data contain around 59,000 distinct CDR3 sequences, more than 80% of them singletons. The specimen sequenced was CD8+ T cells from PBMCs. The receptors here all came from a human donor in good health.

Remarks on this clonotype: One end of the junction is discordant with germline, which a read error may explain. The CDR3: CAGSFSIAGELFF. CDR3 in DNA: TGTGCCGGCAGTTTCTCTATTGCCGGGGAGCTGTTTTTT. V usage is TRBV27 and J usage is TRBJ2-2; D is unresolved. The CDR3 has 13 amino acids. Germline CDR1 reads MNHEY; CDR2 reads SMNVEV (reference sequence).

J is TRBJ2-1 and V is TRBV19, with D perhaps TRBD1 or TRBD2 (5 bases each). The CDR3 length is 16 residues. Trimming stripped 6 bases from V and 9 bases from J, with 24 bases between. Looked up from germline, CDR1 is LNHDA and CDR2 is SQIVND (reference sequence). The chain's CDR3 is CASRGVGLRGRSEQFF. The CDR3 nucleotides are TGTGCCAGTAGAGGAGTGGGGCTCCGGGGAAGAAGTGAGCAGTTCTTC.

This clonotype was seen only a few times. The rearrangement joins TRBV25-1 to TRBJ2-7, with D uncertain. V was trimmed by 6 bases and J by 3 bases, leaving 6 bases between them. The CDR3 loop spans 11 amino acids. In germline, CDR1 is MGHDK, CDR2 SYGVNS. The DNA of the CDR3 is TGTGCCAGCAGCGTAGACTACGAGCAGTACTTC. It yields the protein CASSVDYEQYF.

This chain connects TRBV5-1 to TRBJ2-2, with a weak D call TRBD2 (5 bases). V lost 5 bases, J lost 7 bases, and 12 bases lay in between. CDR1 is SGHRS, CDR2 YFSETQ, per germline. The CDR3 is 13 residues long. This CDR3 reads CASRPPAGGELFF. The CDR3 DNA reads TGCGCCAGCAGACCCCCGGCGGGCGGGGAGCTGTTTTTT.

This clonotype appeared a single time. CDR3 bases: TGTGCCAGCAGCCGAGGACAAAACACCGGGGAGCTGTTTTTT. Protein: CASSRGQNTGELFF. The chain couples TRBV7-6 to TRBJ2-2; a possible D gene is TRBD1 (5 bases). V lost 5 bases and J lost 2, with 9 bases in between. Germline V gene sequence: CDR1 SGHVS, CDR2 FNYEAQ. CDR3 size: 14 residues.

This clonotype was counted between two and nine times. V usage is TRBV4-2 and J usage is TRBJ1-2; maybe TRBD1 (5 bases). Trimming cost V 4 bases and J 2 bases, with 14 bases left between them. CDR3 length: 15 amino acids. Germline V gene lookup returns CDR1 LGHNA and CDR2 YNFKEQ. The CDR3 nucleotides read TGTGCCAGCAGCCCCGGGACGCTGACAAACTATGGCTACACCTTC. It encodes CASSPGTLTNYGYTF.

The chain has TRBV7-9 and TRBJ2-1; D possibly corresponds to TRBD2 (7 bases). Looked up from germline, CDR1 is SEHNR and CDR2 is FQNEAQ (reference sequence). V was trimmed by 1 base and J by 2 bases, leaving 9 bases between them. The CDR3 length is 15 residues. CDR3 loop: CASSLEGGPYNEQFF. The CDR3 DNA reads as TGTGCCAGCAGCTTAGAGGGGGGGCCCTACAATGAGCAGTTCTTC.